These 20 T cell receptor beta chains were all obtained from the same sample, sequenced in a study of blood T cell repertoires in COVID-19. TCRdb's copy holds only in-frame clones and misses some; the assay was immunoSEQ multiplex PCR. The sample lists some 270,000 clones; 80% to 90% were seen once. The specimen was peripheral blood. The source is a woman in her 70s with acute or convalescent COVID-19.

The V and J genes are TRBV13 and TRBJ1-1; weak D call: TRBD1 (5 bases). With 5 bases removed from V and 0 bases from J, the gap between germline ends came to 13 bases. CDR3 length: 15 amino acids. Germline V gene data show CDR1 as PRHDT and CDR2 as FYEKMQ (reference sequence). CDR3 amino acids: CASSQGGTMNTEAFF. Written as DNA, the CDR3 is TGTGCCAGCAGCCAGGGCGGGACGATGAACACTGAAGCTTTCTTT.

This rearrangement joins TRBV10-3 to TRBJ1-2; D not certain. The V and J ends lost 4 bases and 6 bases respectively, with 9 bases between them. Looked up from germline, CDR1 is ENHRY and CDR2 is SYGVKD. This CDR3 is 12 amino acids long. CDR3 DNA sequence: TGTGCCATCAGTGCATTGGCCCATGGCTACACCTTC. The encoded protein is CAISALAHGYTF.

The chain recombines TRBV10-2 with TRBJ2-3, with 7 bases matching TRBD2. The J segment lost 1 base and the V segment lost 6 bases, leaving 4 bases of the junction unmatched. Germline V CDR1 and CDR2: WSHSY, SAAADI. The CDR3 is 14 amino acids. This CDR3 is CASREAGGTDTQYF. CDR3 nucleotide sequence: TGCGCCAGCAGGGAGGCGGGGGGCACAGATACGCAGTATTTT.

CDR3 in DNA: TGCAGTGCTAGTGGGGGGCCGGATGAGCAGTTCTTC. Translation gives CSASGGPDEQFF. The rearrangement joins TRBV20-1 to TRBJ2-1, with D perhaps TRBD1 or TRBD2 (6 bases each). CDR3 length: 12 residues. Looked up from germline, CDR1 is DFQATT and CDR2 is SNEGSKA (reference sequence). V was clipped by 3 bases and J by 8 bases, with 11 bases between them.

Note on this clone: Other DNA sequences in the sample encode the same CDR3. The chain couples TRBV6-5 to TRBJ1-1, with D possibly being TRBD1 (5 bases). Germline CDR1 is MNHEY and CDR2 is SVGAGI. Trimming removed 0 bases from V and 3 bases from J, with 8 bases in between. The length of the CDR3 is 14 residues. Here the CDR3 reads CASSYSQGDTEAFF. The CDR3 DNA sequence: TGTGCCAGCAGTTACTCGCAAGGGGACACTGAAGCTTTCTTT.

The chain is built from TRBV23-1 and TRBJ1-2, with D perhaps TRBD1 (5 bases). Being an ORF, TRBV23-1 has a function that is uncertain. The CDR3 runs to 16 residues. Deletions cut 2 bases from V and 0 bases from J, with 13 bases between. The DNA for the CDR3 is TGCGCCAGCAGTCAAAGAAGACAGAGACCTAACTATGGCTACACCTTC. This encodes CASSQRRQRPNYGYTF.

As concerns this clone: The final CDR3 position lacks the conserved phenylalanine or tryptophan, pointing to a likely read error. The DNA is omitted, as the CDR3 cannot be located on it reliably, and the CDR3 follows TCRdb's listing. This rearrangement joins TRBV5-4 to TRBJ1-3; the table's D call TRBD1 went unverified against the DNA. Ends included, the CDR3 has 10 residues. CDR1 and CDR2 from the germline V gene are SGHNT and YYREEE (reference sequence). The CDR3: CASNRRQGKV.

This chain connects TRBV11-2 to TRBJ1-2, with unresolved D. The CDR3 runs to 15 residues. V lost 2 bases and J lost 1, with 11 bases in between. Germline V lookup: CDR1 SGHAT, CDR2 FQNNGV. The DNA of the CDR3 is TGTGCCAGCAGCTTAAGCGATAACTATAACTATGGCTACACCTTC. Translation gives CASSLSDNYNYGYTF.

On this clone itself: A read error may produce the germline difference seen at one junction end. The chain joins TRBV5-6 to TRBJ1-2; D might be TRBD1 (5 bases). CDR1 and CDR2 (germline): SGHDT, YYEEEE. There are 13 residues in the CDR3. CDR3 coding DNA: TGTGCCAGCAGCTTCCCCGGGACTCAATCCTCATTCTTC. The encoded protein is CASSFPGTQSSFF.

The count of this clone is one. This chain joins TRBV15 and TRBJ1-2; D might be TRBD1 (5 bases). Between the trimmed V and J ends, which lost 4 bases and 7 bases, there was a span of 13 bases. The CDR3 is 13 amino acids. Germline V lookup: CDR1 LNHNV, CDR2 YYDKDF (reference sequence). In DNA, the CDR3 is TGTGCCACCAGCAAGGGTACAGGCATTGGCTACACCTTC. Translating it yields CATSKGTGIGYTF. Full variable domain (outside the CDR3, taken from reference TRBV15 and TRBJ1-2): DAMVIQNPRYQVTQFGKPVTLSCSQTLNHNVMYWYQQKSSQAPKLLFHYYDKDFNNEADTPDNFQSRRPNTSFCFLDIRSPGLGDTAMYLCATSKGTGIGYTFGSGTRLTVV.

The genes are TRBV5-5 and TRBJ1-5, with D uncertain. The V and J ends lost 1 base and 0 bases respectively, with 8 bases between them. CDR1 and CDR2 (germline): SGHKS, YYEKEE (reference sequence). This CDR3 region has 15 residues. The CDR3 sequence is CASSLLGYSNQPQHF. In DNA, the CDR3 is TGTGCCAGCAGCTTGCTCGGGTATAGCAATCAGCCCCAGCATTTT.

The gene calls are TRBV10-2 and TRBJ1-4; 8 bases line up with TRBD1. CDR3 size: 12 residues. CDR1 WSHSY and CDR2 SAAADI come from the germline V gene. The V segment lost 6 bases and the J segment 8 bases; nucleotides outside the gene matches: 2. CDR3 DNA: TGCGCCAGCAGGCGGACAGGGGAAAAACTGTTTTTT. This sequence encodes CASRRTGEKLFF.

V and J are TRBV9 and TRBJ2-3; 7 positions agree with TRBD1. The CDR3 spans 15 residues. Germline lookup yields CDR1 SGDLS and CDR2 YYNGEE. The V segment lost 3 bases and the J segment 3 bases; nucleotides outside the gene matches: 7. CDR3 sequence reads: CASSERQGGTDTQYF. As DNA, the CDR3 is TGTGCCAGCAGCGAGCGACAGGGTGGAACAGATACGCAGTATTTT.

The chain uses TRBV5-4 and TRBJ1-2, with D perhaps matching TRBD1 (5 bases). V lost 0 bases, J lost 0 bases, and 15 bases lay in between. This CDR3 region has 17 residues. Germline loops: CDR1 SGHNT, CDR2 YYREEE (reference sequence). Written as DNA, the CDR3 is TGTGCCAGCAGCTTGGCCCGGGGGACCGAAGCTAACTATGGCTACACCTTC. Amino acids: CASSLARGTEANYGYTF.

In the case of this clone: The sample carries other DNA sequences with the same CDR3. The chain combines TRBV6-5 with TRBJ1-1; D is unclear. CDR3 length: 11 amino acids. V was trimmed by 11 bases and J by 1 base, leaving 8 bases between them. CDR1 and CDR2 from the germline V gene are MNHEY and SVGAGI. The CDR3 DNA follows: TGTGCCGCCGGAGGGAACACTGAAGCTTTCTTT. Its translation: CAAGGNTEAFF.

The chain couples TRBV6-2 or TRBV6-3 to TRBJ2-4, with TRBD2 matching over 9 bases. The CDR3 loop spans 20 amino acids. Per the germline V gene, CDR1 is MNHEY and CDR2 is SVGEGT. V trimming: 0 bases; J trimming: 3 bases; junction bases outside the gene matches: 15. The DNA for the CDR3 is TGTGCCAGCAGTTACTCGAGAAGGGTAGCGGGGGTCACCCTCAAAAACATTCAGTACTTC. Its translation is CASSYSRRVAGVTLKNIQYF.

The gene calls are TRBV29-1 and TRBJ1-1; the D is unclear. CDR1 and CDR2 from the germline V gene are SQVTM and ANQGSEA. CDR3 length: 14 amino acids. Deletions cut 1 base from V and 2 bases from J, with 11 bases between. In DNA, the CDR3 is TGCAGCGTTGAAGTATCACAGATTAACACTGAAGCTTTCTTT. It translates to CSVEVSQINTEAFF.

A single count supports this clone. This rearrangement joins TRBV5-1 to TRBJ1-2; 8 bases map to TRBD1. The CDR3 is 14 residues long. With 4 bases clipped from V and 8 bases from J, the junction kept 10 bases outside the gene matches. Germline V gene sequence: CDR1 SGHRS, CDR2 YFSETQ. CDR3: CASSPGQGVVGYTF. In DNA, the CDR3 is TGCGCCAGCAGCCCAGGACAGGGCGTAGTCGGCTACACCTTC. Drawing the rest from reference TRBV5-1 and TRBJ1-2, the complete variable domain is KAGVTQTPRYLIKTRGQQVTLSCSPISGHRSVSWYQQTPGQGLQFLFEYFSETQRNKGNFPGRFSGRQFSNSRSEMNVSTLELGDSALYLCASSPGQGVVGYTFGSGTRLTVV.

The rearrangement uses TRBV5-1 and TRBJ1-1; the match to TRBD1 covers 9 bases. V was clipped by 2 bases and J by 1 base; unmatched bases: 6. The CDR3 is 16 amino acids. The germline gives CDR1 SGHRS, CDR2 YFSETQ. The CDR3 nucleotides read TGCGCCAGCAGCTTCGACAGGGGGGGTCAGAACACTGAAGCTTTCTTT. Amino acid sequence: CASSFDRGGQNTEAFF.

The chain uses TRBV6-1 and TRBJ1-1, with a tentative D call TRBD1 (5 bases). V lost 2 bases to trimming and J lost 8 bases, with 12 bases between them. This CDR3 comprises 13 residues. CDR1 and CDR2 from the germline V gene are MNHNS and SASEGT. CDR3 sequence: CASSEPPGLEAFF. The CDR3 DNA reads as TGTGCCAGCAGTGAACCGCCGGGACTAGAAGCTTTCTTT.